A single sample is the source of the 7 T cell receptor beta chains below, sequenced in a study of blood T cell repertoires in COVID-19. TCRdb's copy holds only in-frame clones and misses some; the assay was immunoSEQ multiplex PCR. The sample yields fewer than 200,000 clones, 84% seen once. The sample consisted of peripheral blood. The receptors were gathered from a woman aged 80 or over with COVID-19, enrolled during active disease.

The chain combines TRBV6-4 with TRBJ2-7, with 11 positions matching TRBD2. V lost 2 bases and J lost 3; bases outside the gene matches: 3. Germline V gene data show CDR1 as MRHNA and CDR2 as SNTAGT. The CDR3 sequence is 15 residues long. The CDR3 loop is CASSDVTSGSYEQYF. In nucleotides, the CDR3 is TGTGCCAGCAGTGACGTAACTAGCGGGAGCTACGAGCAGTACTTC.

This clone appeared once. The chain employs TRBV6-5 and TRBJ1-6; possibly TRBD1 for D (6 bases). The CDR3 consists of 12 residues. From germline, CDR1 is MNHEY and CDR2 SVGAGI. V lost 8 bases to trimming and J lost 11 bases, with 13 bases between them. The CDR3 loop reads CASGVGGAPLHF. The CDR3 DNA reads as TGTGCCAGCGGCGTAGGGGGTGCACCCCTCCACTTT.

The chain joins TRBV18 to TRBJ2-5, with D possibly being TRBD1 (5 bases). This CDR3 spans 14 amino acids. The germline V and J ends were trimmed by 3 bases and 2 bases, with 10 bases remaining between them. Germline V gives CDR1 KGHSH, CDR2 LQKENI. The CDR3 DNA reads TGTGCCAGCTCACCGGTGACAGATCAAGAGACCCAGTACTTC. Translated, it gives CASSPVTDQETQYF. The full variable domain, rest sourced from reference TRBV18 and TRBJ2-5, is NAGVMQNPRHLVRRRGQEARLRCSPMKGHSHVYWYRQLPEEGLKFMVYLQKENIIDESGMPKERFSAEFPKEGPSILRIQQVVRGDSAAYFCASSPVTDQETQYFGPGTRLLVL.

The chain joins TRBV10-3 to TRBJ2-3; weak D call: TRBD1 (6 bases). Germline V CDR1 and CDR2: ENHRY, SYGVKD. The CDR3 runs 16 residues. V was shortened by 7 bases and J by 6 bases, with 23 bases between the two germline ends. The CDR3 region has the DNA TGTGCCATCACCAACGCAGGGACATCCCTCATTGATACGCAGTATTTT. Its translation is CAITNAGTSLIDTQYF.

The CDR3 DNA follows: TGTGCCAGCAGCCCATATTCCGCGGGAGGGCCCTACGAGCAGTACTTC. Translated: CASSPYSAGGPYEQYF. The chain carries TRBV11-2 and TRBJ2-7; 9 nucleotides align to TRBD2. Germline lookup yields CDR1 SGHAT and CDR2 FQNNGV. CDR3 length equals 16 residues. Losses at the gene ends were 5 bases for V and 2 bases for J; bases not matched to a gene: 10.

The chain employs TRBV19 and TRBJ2-7; TRBD1 is a possible D gene (5 bases). The CDR3 runs to 15 residues. Between the trimmed V and J ends, which lost 3 bases and 0 bases, there was a span of 12 bases. Germline CDR1 is LNHDA and CDR2 is SQIVND (reference sequence). The CDR3 sequence is CASSIGQGLSYEQYF. The DNA for the CDR3 is TGTGCCAGTAGTATCGGCCAGGGCCTCTCCTACGAGCAGTACTTC.

This rearrangement joins TRBV6-5 to TRBJ1-1; no firm D call. Trimming left V 0 bases short and J 6 bases short, with 14 bases between. Germline lookup yields CDR1 MNHEY and CDR2 SVGAGI. The CDR3 has 15 residues. The CDR3 loop reads CASSYSRTEGAEAFF. Here the CDR3 DNA reads TGTGCCAGCAGTTACTCGAGAACGGAGGGCGCTGAAGCTTTCTTT.